These 32 T cell receptor beta chains came from one sample sequenced in a study of shared clonotypes between healthy human individuals. This table comes from immunoSEQ multiplex PCR, and its TCRdb copy is limited to in-frame clones, with some not included. The sample has some 380,000 clones; roughly 96% are singletons. The sequencing input was memory CD8+ T cells sorted from blood. Subset given: CD45RO+ cells pooled with CCR7-negative TemRA cells. The receptors here all came from a man aged 25-40 years in good health.

The chain employs TRBV27 and TRBJ2-3, with TRBD2 identical over 12 bases. CDR1 and CDR2 from the germline V gene are MNHEY and SMNVEV (reference sequence). V lost 4 bases and J lost 4; bases outside the gene matches: 3. CDR3 size: 15 residues. This CDR3 reads CASSSRLAGADTQYF. In DNA, the CDR3 is TGTGCCAGCAGTTCCCGACTAGCGGGAGCAGATACGCAGTATTTT.

The V call is TRBV5-5, the J call TRBJ2-7; TRBD1 matches 7 bases. CDR3 length equals 15 residues. The germline gives CDR1 SGHKS, CDR2 YYEKEE (reference sequence). V lost 4 bases and J lost 4; bases outside the gene matches: 11. The CDR3 protein is CASSRTDRAPYEQYF. The CDR3 bases are TGTGCCAGCAGCCGTACCGACAGGGCCCCTTACGAGCAGTACTTC.

The chain joins TRBV2 to TRBJ2-3, with TRBD1 identical over 8 bases. Germline V gene sequence: CDR1 SNHLY, CDR2 FYNNEI. The CDR3 runs to 14 residues. V lost 4 bases, J lost 2 bases, and 2 bases stayed unmatched. This chain's CDR3 is CASSVGQVTDTQYF. CDR3 coding DNA: TGTGCCAGCAGTGTGGGACAGGTCACAGATACGCAGTATTTT.

The V call is TRBV7-2, the J call TRBJ2-1; the D is unclear. The V end lost 7 bases, the J end lost 8 bases, and 15 bases lay between the germline ends. Germline CDR1 reads SGHTA; CDR2 reads FQGNSA. This CDR3 has 13 residues. The CDR3 loop reads CASTIRSGYEQFF. Written as DNA, the CDR3 is TGTGCCAGCACAATACGAAGTGGGTATGAGCAGTTCTTC.

The chain carries TRBV4-1 and TRBJ2-5; perhaps D is TRBD1 or TRBD2 (5 bases each). This CDR3 region has 14 residues. Trimming pared 5 bases from V and 5 bases from J, leaving 15 bases between. In germline, CDR1 is MGHRA, CDR2 YSYEKL. As DNA, the CDR3 is TGCGCCAGCAGCGCCCCAGGGAGAAGGGAGACCCAGTACTTC. Translation: CASSAPGRRETQYF.

The chain has TRBV4-2 and TRBJ1-2, with D perhaps matching TRBD1 (6 bases). There are 18 residues in the CDR3. Deletions cut 0 bases from V and 0 bases from J, with 17 bases between. From germline, CDR1 is LGHNA and CDR2 YNFKEQ. The CDR3 DNA sequence: TGTGCCAGCAGCCAAGATCCGAGGCCGGGGGGCACTAACTATGGCTACACCTTC. Its translation: CASSQDPRPGGTNYGYTF.

The chain employs TRBV6-6 and TRBJ2-7; 11 bases align to TRBD2. This CDR3 contains 14 residues. Trimming took 8 bases from V and 2 from J; bases not matched to a gene: 5. The germline V gene has CDR1 MNHNY and CDR2 SVGAGI (reference sequence). The CDR3 loop is CASSGLAVTYEQYF. As DNA, the CDR3 is TGTGCCAGCTCGGGACTAGCGGTAACCTACGAGCAGTACTTC.

This rearrangement joins TRBV9 to TRBJ2-2; 7 bases agree with TRBD1. V was clipped by 0 bases and J by 5 bases; unmatched bases: 1. Germline loops: CDR1 SGDLS, CDR2 YYNGEE. CDR3 length: 14 amino acids. The CDR3 sequence: CASSVEGQTGELFF. The CDR3 DNA sequence: TGTGCCAGCAGCGTAGAGGGACAGACCGGGGAGCTGTTTTTT.

This chain connects TRBV15 to TRBJ1-2; D remains unclear. The V gene lost 0 bases and the J gene lost 6 bases, with 11 bases spanning the gap. Per germline, CDR1 LNHNV and CDR2 YYDKDF (reference sequence). This CDR3 contains 14 residues. CDR3: CATSRDVTQHGYTF. In DNA form, the CDR3 reads TGTGCCACCAGCAGAGATGTGACTCAGCATGGCTACACCTTC.

The V call is TRBV15, the J call TRBJ1-2; D possibly corresponds to TRBD1 (6 bases). Per germline, CDR1 LNHNV and CDR2 YYDKDF (reference sequence). The CDR3 contains 14 residues. V gave up 2 bases and J gave up 3 bases, with 10 bases separating them. The CDR3 protein is CATSRLTGHYGYTF. The CDR3 DNA reads as TGTGCCACCAGCAGATTGACAGGACACTATGGCTACACCTTC.

The chain combines TRBV18 with TRBJ2-2; the D gene is possibly TRBD1 (6 bases). V dropped 1 base and J dropped 6 bases, with 6 bases sitting between them. The CDR3 totals 13 residues. Per germline, CDR1 KGHSH and CDR2 LQKENI. The CDR3, as DNA: TGTGCCAGCTCACCACAGGGGGCCGGGGAGCTGTTTTTT. Protein sequence: CASSPQGAGELFF.

This clone was counted once. V usage is TRBV19 and J usage is TRBJ1-1; 8 nucleotides line up with TRBD1. V was pared by 4 bases and J by 1 base, with 2 bases of the junction left unmatched. The CDR3 contains 14 residues. Germline CDR1 reads LNHDA; CDR2 reads SQIVND (reference sequence). CDR3 residues: CASSTGTGNTEAFF. For the CDR3, the DNA is TGTGCCAGTAGTACCGGGACAGGGAACACTGAAGCTTTCTTT.

This chain joins TRBV11-3 and TRBJ1-4, with no clear D. The CDR3 is 11 amino acids. The V end was cut by 3 bases, the J end by 8 bases, with 4 bases between. Germline assignment: CDR1 SGHNT and CDR2 YENEEA. CDR3: CASSFAEKLFF. CDR3 in DNA: TGTGCCAGCAGCTTTGCCGAAAAACTGTTTTTT.

This clone was observed a single time. The chain recombines TRBV4-1 with TRBJ2-3; TRBD1 might be the D (6 bases). The CDR3 has 15 amino acids. The V gene's germline CDR1 is MGHRA and CDR2 YSYEKL. V was cut by 1 base and J by 2 bases, with 10 bases left in between. CDR3 in amino acids: CASSQGQGFTDTQYF. The CDR3 bases are TGCGCCAGCAGCCAAGGGCAGGGGTTCACAGATACGCAGTATTTT.

The chain links TRBV5-1 to TRBJ2-2, with a tentative D call TRBD2 (5 bases). This CDR3 has 14 residues. V lost 2 bases and J lost 6, with 11 bases in between. The germline V gene encodes CDR1 SGHRS and CDR2 YFSETQ. This CDR3 is CASSFDYFSGELFF. CDR3 DNA sequence: TGCGCCAGCAGCTTCGACTATTTCTCCGGGGAGCTGTTTTTT.

The rearrangement uses TRBV5-1 and TRBJ2-5, with TRBD2 as a possible D gene (6 bases). V shed 0 bases and J shed 5 bases, with 14 bases lying between them. CDR1 and CDR2 from the germline V gene are SGHRS and YFSETQ. This CDR3 is built from 15 residues. The CDR3: CASSLDREKDETQYF. The CDR3 DNA follows: TGCGCCAGCAGCTTGGACCGGGAGAAGGACGAGACCCAGTACTTC.

The rearrangement uses TRBV6-5 and TRBJ2-5, with TRBD1 matching over 8 bases. After removal of 7 bases from V and 2 bases from J, the junction contained 6 bases not matched to a gene. The CDR3 length is 14 residues. Germline lookup yields CDR1 MNHEY and CDR2 SVGAGI. The CDR3 is CASTLDRGQETQYF. The CDR3 region has the DNA TGTGCCAGCACCTTAGACAGGGGACAAGAGACCCAGTACTTC.

J is TRBJ1-1 and V is TRBV10-3; D is unresolved. Trimming cost V 2 bases and J 1 base, with 11 bases left between them. There are 15 residues in the CDR3. Germline-derived CDR1 and CDR2 are ENHRY and SYGVKD. In nucleotides, the CDR3 is TGTGCCATCAGTGAGCACGGCCTGGGGAACACTGAAGCTTTCTTT. It is translated as CAISEHGLGNTEAFF.

The chain links TRBV6-6 to TRBJ2-1; D gene uncertain. This CDR3 has 13 amino acids. Trimming removed 2 bases at V and 7 bases at J, with 9 bases between. Germline CDR1 is MNHNY and CDR2 is SVGAGI (reference sequence). CDR3 nucleotides: TGTGCCAGCAGTTACGGCGTTGGAAATGAGCAGTTCTTC. Translation: CASSYGVGNEQFF.

V gene TRBV6-6 combines with J gene TRBJ1-2, with D possibly TRBD1 on 5 matching bases. This CDR3 region has 15 residues. Looked up from germline, CDR1 is MNHNY and CDR2 is SVGAGI (reference sequence). V lost 0 bases, J lost 5 bases, and 13 bases lay in between. The CDR3 nucleotides read TGTGCCAGCAGTTACTCGCCCGGGACGGAGTATGGCTACACCTTC. Translation: CASSYSPGTEYGYTF.

The chain joins TRBV6-5 to TRBJ1-1; 8 nucleotides match TRBD1. There are 14 residues in the CDR3. Germline trimming cut 3 bases from V and 5 bases from J; bases unmatched to any gene: 5. From germline, CDR1 is MNHEY and CDR2 SVGAGI. The CDR3 region has the DNA TGTGCCAGCAGTTATCAGGGGGCGGGTACTGAAGCTTTCTTT. This sequence encodes CASSYQGAGTEAFF.

This sequence joins TRBV21-1 and TRBJ2-5; TRBD2 reflects the table's D call only, with no check against the DNA. TRBV21-1 corresponds to a pseudogene. CDR3 length equals 14 residues. CDR3: CASSTGLPQETQYF. The CDR3 nucleotides read TGTGCCAGCAGCACGGGACTCCCCCAAGAGACCCAGTACTTC.

The chain links TRBV28 to TRBJ2-7; TRBD2 agrees at 11 bases. Germline V gene lookup returns CDR1 MDHEN and CDR2 SYDVKM. The CDR3 runs to 16 residues. The trim removed 3 bases at V and 5 bases at J, leaving 9 bases unmatched. Written as DNA, the CDR3 is TGTGCCAGCAGTTTGGGACTAGCGGCCCCCGGAGACGAGCAGTACTTC. Its protein is CASSLGLAAPGDEQYF.

This chain uses TRBV2 with TRBJ2-2; 10 nucleotides agree with TRBD2. Trimming removed 6 bases from V and 7 bases from J; junction bases left unmatched: 11. The CDR3 consists of 16 residues. Germline assignment: CDR1 SNHLY and CDR2 FYNNEI. The CDR3 spells CASSSGTSVWGGELFF. CDR3 DNA sequence: TGTGCCAGCAGCTCCGGGACTAGCGTTTGGGGCGGGGAGCTGTTTTTT.

The rearrangement uses TRBV5-6 and TRBJ1-1, with TRBD1 matching over 10 bases. The ends lost 4 bases at V and 5 bases at J; junction bases unmatched: 5. Germline CDR1 is SGHDT and CDR2 is YYEEEE. The CDR3 extends over 14 amino acids. The CDR3, as DNA: TGTGCCAGCAGCCCGGGGGGACAGGGGACTGAAGCTTTCTTT. Encoded protein: CASSPGGQGTEAFF.

The gene calls are TRBV10-3 and TRBJ2-7, with 7 bases that match TRBD2. CDR1 ENHRY and CDR2 SYGVKD come from the germline V gene. The CDR3 spans 13 residues. J was trimmed by 3 bases and V by 4 bases; bases with no gene match: 3. CDR3 sequence: CAISGSGNYEQYF. The CDR3 nucleotides read TGTGCCATCAGTGGGAGCGGGAACTACGAGCAGTACTTC.

The chain recombines TRBV29-1 with TRBJ2-1; D possibly matches TRBD1 or TRBD2 (5 bases each). Deletions cut 5 bases from V and 0 bases from J, with 11 bases between. CDR1 SQVTM and CDR2 ANQGSEA come from the germline V gene. The CDR3 is 14 residues long. The CDR3: CSVRSGSSYNEQFF. In DNA, the CDR3 is TGCAGCGTTCGATCAGGGAGCTCCTACAATGAGCAGTTCTTC.

V gene TRBV14 combines with J gene TRBJ2-3; 10 bases are a match to TRBD2. J was trimmed by 5 bases and V by 6 bases; bases with no gene match: 8. Germline values: CDR1 SGHDN, CDR2 FVKESK. This CDR3 is 15 amino acids long. The CDR3 reads CASRLSGRTKDTQYF. In nucleotides, the CDR3 is TGTGCCAGCAGACTTAGCGGGAGGACAAAAGATACGCAGTATTTT.

The chain has TRBV10-1 and TRBJ2-1; tentative D call: TRBD2 (5 bases). CDR1 is WNHNN, CDR2 SYGVQD, per germline (reference sequence). Trimming stripped 6 bases from V and 10 bases from J, with 10 bases between. The CDR3 is 11 amino acids. In nucleotides, the CDR3 is TGCGCCAGCAGAGTAGCTAGCGAGCAGTTCTTC. Its translation: CASRVASEQFF.

V gene TRBV5-4 combines with J gene TRBJ2-3; TRBD1 matches at 7 bases. Germline CDR1 is SGHNT and CDR2 is YYREEE (reference sequence). The CDR3 length is 14 residues. J lost 4 bases, V lost 0 bases, and 2 bases had no gene match. CDR3 bases: TGTGCCAGCAGCTTGGGACAGGGCGCAGATACGCAGTATTTT. It encodes CASSLGQGADTQYF.

The CDR3 is CASSTPQREGVDEQFF. The CDR3 bases are TGTGCCAGCAGTACACCGCAGCGGGAGGGCGTGGATGAGCAGTTCTTC. J is TRBJ2-1 and V is TRBV6-7; TRBD2 matches 10 bases. TRBV6-7 is treated as an ORF (open reading frame) with a function not yet certain. The CDR3 totals 16 residues. V was pared by 5 bases and J by 8 bases, with 12 bases of the junction left unmatched.

The J gene is TRBJ2-1, the V gene TRBV6-4; 8 bases match TRBD2. V lost 3 bases, J lost 2 bases, and 6 bases stayed unmatched. Germline V CDR1 and CDR2: MRHNA, SNTAGT. The CDR3 consists of 16 residues. CDR3 in amino acids: CASSEHFSGTYNEQFF. The CDR3 DNA reads as TGTGCCAGCAGTGAGCACTTTAGCGGGACCTACAATGAGCAGTTCTTC.